Given below is one TCR beta chain in context. The method was immunoSEQ multiplex PCR; TCRdb's version includes in-frame clones alone and lacks a portion of them. The table has just over 75,000 clones, about 83% seen once. This specimen comes from a study of blood T cell repertoires in COVID-19. Across the whole study: Acute-phase and convalescent COVID-19 samples originated in the United States, Italy and Spain.

The CDR3 runs 19 residues. Germline lookup yields CDR1 SGHNT and CDR2 YYREEE (reference sequence). The trim removed 4 bases at V and 4 bases at J, leaving 14 bases unmatched. Sequencing was carried out using peripheral blood. The sequence came from a woman of 80 years or more with active or convalescent COVID-19. This sequence joins TRBV5-4 and TRBJ2-6; 10 bases are a match to TRBD2. DNA of the CDR3: TGTGCCAGCAGCAGGCCCCCGGGACTAGCGATTTGGGGGGCCAACGTCCTGACTTTC. Its protein product is CASSRPPGLAIWGANVLTF.